Listed below are T cell receptor beta chains from one sample, sequenced in a study of long-term antiretroviral therapy in people with HIV. Clones were read by immunoSEQ multiplex PCR, and TCRdb kept only the in-frame ones, dropping some. The sample lists 21,000 or so clones; approximately 86% were seen once. Sequenced here: unsorted PBMCs, sampled at the start of antiretroviral therapy. The receptors originated from a man aged 50 to 59 with HIV. Each CDR3 is given with its conserved first and last residue. D genes are given only for firm matches. Some rows have no size entry. The others give once, few or many, or a class for an expanded clone.

v_call: TRBV6-5
j_call: TRBJ1-5
clone_size: NA
d_call: NA
cdr3_nt: TGTGCCACCAGAAGACTTGGGAATCAGCCCCAGCATTTT
cdr3_aa: CATRRLGNQPQHF

v_call: TRBV30
j_call: TRBJ1-5
clone_size: NA
d_call: TRBD1
cdr3_nt: TGTGCCTTTACCGGGACAGGGGTTCATCAGCCCCAGCATTTT
cdr3_aa: CAFTGTGVHQPQHF

v_call: TRBV6-1
j_call: TRBJ1-2
clone_size: NA
d_call: TRBD1
cdr3_nt: TGTGCCAGCAGTGAAGCCGGGACAGGGATCGGCTACACCTTC
cdr3_aa: CASSEAGTGIGYTF

v_call: TRBV29-1
j_call: TRBJ1-2
clone_size: few
d_call: NA
cdr3_nt: TGCAGCGTTGGGGGGTCCTATGGCTACACCTTC
cdr3_aa: CSVGGSYGYTF

v_call: TRBV21-1
j_call: TRBJ2-1
clone_size: once
d_call: NA
cdr3_nt: TGTGCCAGCACCAAACCAAGATCTTCAGGCATCTATGAGCAGTTCTTC
cdr3_aa: CASTKPRSSGIYEQFF

v_call: TRBV4-3
j_call: TRBJ2-1
clone_size: NA
d_call: TRBD1
cdr3_nt: TGCGCCAGCAGCCAAGACGGACAGGGATGGTACAATGAGCAGTTCTTC
cdr3_aa: CASSQDGQGWYNEQFF

v_call: TRBV2
j_call: TRBJ1-2
clone_size: NA
d_call: NA
cdr3_nt: TGTGCCAGCAGTCTTCAGAGCAACCGAGATGGCTACACCTTC
cdr3_aa: CASSLQSNRDGYTF

v_call: TRBV10-3
j_call: TRBJ2-2
clone_size: few
d_call: NA
cdr3_nt: TGTGCCATCAGTGAGTCACCCCTAGGATACGTGAACACCGGGGAGCTGTTTTTT
cdr3_aa: CAISESPLGYVNTGELFF

v_call: TRBV27
j_call: TRBJ1-2
clone_size: NA
d_call: TRBD1
cdr3_nt: TGTGCCAGCAGTCCCTCGGGACAGGGGCATGAGGGCTACACCTTC
cdr3_aa: CASSPSGQGHEGYTF

v_call: TRBV20-1
j_call: TRBJ2-7
clone_size: NA
d_call: NA
cdr3_nt: TGCAGTGCTAGCATAGACTACGAGCAGTACTTC
cdr3_aa: CSASIDYEQYF

v_call: TRBV7-9
j_call: TRBJ2-3
clone_size: once
d_call: NA
cdr3_nt: TGTGCCAGCAGCTTAGATGGTGATACGCAGTATTTT
cdr3_aa: CASSLDGDTQYF

v_call: TRBV5-4
j_call: TRBJ2-3
clone_size: NA
d_call: NA
cdr3_nt: TGTGCCAGCAGCTTGTCGTCCCAGGTCACAGATACGCAGTATTTT
cdr3_aa: CASSLSSQVTDTQYF

v_call: TRBV5-1
j_call: TRBJ2-7
clone_size: NA
d_call: TRBD2
cdr3_nt: TGCGCCAGCAGCTTGGGAGGGACTACTATCTACGAGCAGTACTTC
cdr3_aa: CASSLGGTTIYEQYF

v_call: TRBV5-4
j_call: TRBJ1-5
clone_size: NA
d_call: NA
cdr3_nt: TGTGCCAGCAGCCCCGGCCCGGGGGATCAGCCCCAGCATTTT
cdr3_aa: CASSPGPGDQPQHF

v_call: TRBV2
j_call: TRBJ2-5
clone_size: NA
d_call: TRBD2
cdr3_nt: TGTGCCAGCAGTCCGGGGGGGCCGGAGACCCAGTACTTC
cdr3_aa: CASSPGGPETQYF

v_call: TRBV27
j_call: TRBJ1-1
clone_size: NA
d_call: NA
cdr3_nt: TGTGCCAGCAGTTTCTTCGGACCTAACACTGAAGCTTTCTTT
cdr3_aa: CASSFFGPNTEAFF

v_call: TRBV11-2
j_call: TRBJ2-1
clone_size: NA
d_call: TRBD1
cdr3_nt: TGTGCCAGCACCCTGGGACAGGGAGGGAATGAGCAGTTCTTC
cdr3_aa: CASTLGQGGNEQFF

v_call: TRBV5-1
j_call: TRBJ2-3
clone_size: NA
d_call: TRBD2
cdr3_nt: TGCGCCAGCAGCATTAGGACTAGCGGGAGCACAGATACGCAGTATTTT
cdr3_aa: CASSIRTSGSTDTQYF

v_call: TRBV28
j_call: TRBJ1-5
clone_size: NA
d_call: TRBD1
cdr3_nt: TGTGCCAGCAGTTTATACCTCGGACAGGGGGTCAATCAGCCCCAGCATTTT
cdr3_aa: CASSLYLGQGVNQPQHF

v_call: TRBV28
j_call: TRBJ1-2
clone_size: NA
d_call: NA
cdr3_nt: TGTGCCAGCGGGATTCAGGGCTTTGGTGGCTACACCTTC
cdr3_aa: CASGIQGFGGYTF

v_call: TRBV7-2
j_call: TRBJ2-1
clone_size: NA
d_call: NA
cdr3_nt: TGTGCCAGCAGCACCCAGGTGATGACCGACAATGAGCAGTTCTTC
cdr3_aa: CASSTQVMTDNEQFF

v_call: TRBV6-1
j_call: TRBJ1-2
clone_size: once
d_call: NA
cdr3_nt: TGTGCCAGCAGTGTCCCGTCCCTAAGCTATGGCTACACCTTC
cdr3_aa: CASSVPSLSYGYTF

v_call: TRBV6-5
j_call: TRBJ2-1
clone_size: NA
d_call: TRBD2
cdr3_nt: TGTGCCAGCAGCCGGGGACTAGCGGGGGGAAATGAGCAGTTCTTC
cdr3_aa: CASSRGLAGGNEQFF

v_call: TRBV7-9
j_call: TRBJ2-1
clone_size: NA
d_call: TRBD1
cdr3_nt: TGTGCCAGCAGTCCAGGACAGGGTCAAAATGAGCAGTTCTTC
cdr3_aa: CASSPGQGQNEQFF

v_call: TRBV6-1
j_call: TRBJ1-4
clone_size: NA
d_call: NA
cdr3_nt: TGTGCCAGCAGTGACCGCGCACGGATTGCAACTAATGAAAAACTGTTTTTT
cdr3_aa: CASSDRARIATNEKLFF

v_call: TRBV30
j_call: TRBJ1-6
clone_size: NA
d_call: NA
cdr3_nt: TGTGCCTGGAGGGCCGGGACGGAGAATTCACCCCTCCACTTT
cdr3_aa: CAWRAGTENSPLHF

v_call: TRBV5-4
j_call: TRBJ2-5
clone_size: NA
d_call: NA
cdr3_nt: TGTGCCAGCAGCTTGACATACCAAGAGACCCAGTACTTC
cdr3_aa: CASSLTYQETQYF

v_call: TRBV6-6
j_call: TRBJ2-7
clone_size: NA
d_call: NA
cdr3_nt: TGTGCCAGCAGTTACTGGCAGAAAAACTCCTACGAGCAGTACTTC
cdr3_aa: CASSYWQKNSYEQYF

v_call: TRBV4-3
j_call: TRBJ1-3
clone_size: NA
d_call: NA
cdr3_nt: TGCGCCAGCAGCCTAGCAAGGGTGGTGACTGGAAACACCATATATTTT
cdr3_aa: CASSLARVVTGNTIYF

v_call: TRBV6-6
j_call: TRBJ1-2
clone_size: NA
d_call: NA
cdr3_nt: TGTGCCAGCAGTTACGCGAAGCGGGGGGATGGCTACACCTTC
cdr3_aa: CASSYAKRGDGYTF

v_call: TRBV28
j_call: TRBJ1-1
clone_size: NA
d_call: TRBD1
cdr3_nt: TGTGCCAGCTCGCTTCGACAGGGCGGGTACACTGAAGCTTTCTTT
cdr3_aa: CASSLRQGGYTEAFF

v_call: TRBV7-9
j_call: TRBJ2-7
clone_size: NA
d_call: NA
cdr3_nt: TGTGCCAGCAGCCCATGGCCGGTACAGACGAAGAACGAGCAGTACTTC
cdr3_aa: CASSPWPVQTKNEQYF

v_call: TRBV4-1
j_call: TRBJ2-7
clone_size: NA
d_call: NA
cdr3_nt: TGCGCCAGCAGCCAAGAACAGGGCTGGACCTACGAGCAGTACTTC
cdr3_aa: CASSQEQGWTYEQYF

v_call: TRBV7-8
j_call: TRBJ2-7
clone_size: NA
d_call: NA
cdr3_nt: TGTGCCAGCAGCTTACCTTTGGACAGCTCCTACGAGCAGTACTTC
cdr3_aa: CASSLPLDSSYEQYF

v_call: TRBV29-1
j_call: TRBJ1-2
clone_size: NA
d_call: TRBD1
cdr3_nt: TGCAGCGTTGGAAAGGGACAGGGGGCAATTGGCTACACCTTC
cdr3_aa: CSVGKGQGAIGYTF

v_call: TRBV28
j_call: TRBJ1-2
clone_size: NA
d_call: NA
cdr3_nt: TGTGCCAGCAGTTTTCCTCGGGGTAACTATGGCTACACCTTC
cdr3_aa: CASSFPRGNYGYTF

v_call: TRBV5-1
j_call: TRBJ2-1
clone_size: NA
d_call: NA
cdr3_nt: TGCGCCAGCAGCTTGGTAGGTCAGGGATTGGGCAATGAGCAGTTCTTC
cdr3_aa: CASSLVGQGLGNEQFF

v_call: TRBV6-6
j_call: TRBJ2-5
clone_size: NA
d_call: NA
cdr3_nt: TGTGCCAGCAGTGGGGGGAGGACTTTCTGGGAGACCCAGTACTTC
cdr3_aa: CASSGGRTFWETQYF

v_call: TRBV11-2
j_call: TRBJ2-1
clone_size: few
d_call: TRBD2
cdr3_nt: TGTGCCAGCAGCTTAGATGCAGAACTAGCGGGAGGGAGTGAGCAGTTCTTC
cdr3_aa: CASSLDAELAGGSEQFF

v_call: TRBV6-1
j_call: TRBJ2-7
clone_size: NA
d_call: NA
cdr3_nt: TGTGCCAGCAGTGACTCCTACGAGCAGTACTTC
cdr3_aa: CASSDSYEQYF